Given below is one T cell receptor beta chain in context. The antigen is unknown. This CDR3 contains 16 residues. The V and J ends lost 2 bases and 2 bases respectively, with 17 bases between them. The germline gives CDR1 DFQATT, CDR2 SNEGSKA (reference sequence). TCRdb itself ran the 5' RACE reads through MiXCR, one entry per CDR3 protein. The table includes around 310,000 distinct CDR3 sequences, 20% to 25% detected once. This record comes from a study of T-cell memory formation after mild COVID-19. Study background: TCR clusters showed largely donor specificity. Regarding the study as a whole: CM and EM subsets held most contracting CD4+ clones; EMRA held CD8+ ones.

The sample consisted of PBMCs or a T cell subset sorted from them (not recorded which). The TCR comes from a man between 18 and 35 years old who had mild COVID-19 (a few samples of this study predate the infection). Cell type and time point are not known. The V call is TRBV20-1, the J call TRBJ2-3, with D perhaps being TRBD1 or TRBD2 (5 bases each). The DNA for the CDR3 is TGCAGTGCTAGACTCGGGACGCGACAACTCACAGATACGCAGTATTTT. This gives the protein CSARLGTRQLTDTQYF.